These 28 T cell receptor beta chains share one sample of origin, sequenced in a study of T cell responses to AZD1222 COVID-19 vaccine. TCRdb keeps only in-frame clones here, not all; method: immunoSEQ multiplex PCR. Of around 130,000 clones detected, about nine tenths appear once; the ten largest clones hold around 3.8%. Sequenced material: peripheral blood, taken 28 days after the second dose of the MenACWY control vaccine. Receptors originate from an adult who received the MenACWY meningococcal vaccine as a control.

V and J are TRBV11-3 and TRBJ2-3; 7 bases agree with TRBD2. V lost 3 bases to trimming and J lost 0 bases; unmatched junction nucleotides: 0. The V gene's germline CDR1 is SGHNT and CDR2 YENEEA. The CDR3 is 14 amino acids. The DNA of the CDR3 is TGTGCCAGCAGCTTGACTAGCAGCACAGATACGCAGTATTTT. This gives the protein CASSLTSSTDTQYF.

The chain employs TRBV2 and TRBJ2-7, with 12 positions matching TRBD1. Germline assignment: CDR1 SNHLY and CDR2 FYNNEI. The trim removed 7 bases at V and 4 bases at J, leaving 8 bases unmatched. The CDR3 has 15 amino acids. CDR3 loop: CASTRRDRGQYEQYF. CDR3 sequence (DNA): TGTGCCAGCACTCGCCGGGACAGGGGGCAGTACGAGCAGTACTTC.

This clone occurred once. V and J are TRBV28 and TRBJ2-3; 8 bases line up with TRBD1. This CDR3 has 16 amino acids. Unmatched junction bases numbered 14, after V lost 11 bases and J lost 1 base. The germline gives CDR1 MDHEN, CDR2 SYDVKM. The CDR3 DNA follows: TGTGCCGTCCCCCCCTCGGCAGGGGGCGGCACAGATACGCAGTATTTT. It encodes CAVPPSAGGGTDTQYF.

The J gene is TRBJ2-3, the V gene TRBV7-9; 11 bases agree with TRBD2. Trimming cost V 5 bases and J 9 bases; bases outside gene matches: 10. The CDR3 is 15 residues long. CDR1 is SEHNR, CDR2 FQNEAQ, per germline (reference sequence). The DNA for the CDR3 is TGTGCCAGCAGCCCTCGACTAGCGGGGAGCCTGACGCAGTATTTT. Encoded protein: CASSPRLAGSLTQYF.

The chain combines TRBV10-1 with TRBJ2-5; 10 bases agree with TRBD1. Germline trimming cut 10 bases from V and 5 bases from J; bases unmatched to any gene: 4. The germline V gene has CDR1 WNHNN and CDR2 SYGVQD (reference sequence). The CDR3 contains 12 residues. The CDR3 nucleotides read TGCGCCAACCGGGACAGGGGTGAGACCCAGTACTTC. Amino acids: CANRDRGETQYF.

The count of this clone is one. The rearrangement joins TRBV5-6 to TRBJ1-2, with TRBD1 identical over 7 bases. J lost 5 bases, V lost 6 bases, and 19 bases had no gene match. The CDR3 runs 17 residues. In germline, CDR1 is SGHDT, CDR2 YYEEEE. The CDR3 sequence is CASNLMTTGFFGYGYTF. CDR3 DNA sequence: TGTGCCAGCAACCTAATGACGACAGGGTTTTTTGGATATGGCTACACCTTC.

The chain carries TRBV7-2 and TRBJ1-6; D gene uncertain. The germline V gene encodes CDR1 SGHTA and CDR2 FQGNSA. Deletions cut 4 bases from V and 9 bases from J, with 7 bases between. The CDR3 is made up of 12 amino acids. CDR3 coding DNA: TGTGCCAGCAGCTCAGGATTTTCACCCCTCCACTTT. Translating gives CASSSGFSPLHF.

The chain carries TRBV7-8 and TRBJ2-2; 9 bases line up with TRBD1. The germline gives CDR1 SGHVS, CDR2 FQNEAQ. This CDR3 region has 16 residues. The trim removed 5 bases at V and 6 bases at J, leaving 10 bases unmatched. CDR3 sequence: CASSPRQGGLSGELFF. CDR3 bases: TGTGCCAGCAGCCCGAGACAGGGGGGTTTATCCGGGGAGCTGTTTTTT.

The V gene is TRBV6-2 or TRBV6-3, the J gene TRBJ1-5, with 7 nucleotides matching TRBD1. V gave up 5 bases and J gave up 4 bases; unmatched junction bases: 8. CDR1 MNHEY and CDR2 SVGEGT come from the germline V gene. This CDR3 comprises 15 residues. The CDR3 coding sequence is TGTGCCAGCAGTCCCCCGGGGGACAGTAATCAGCCCCAGCATTTT. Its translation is CASSPPGDSNQPQHF.

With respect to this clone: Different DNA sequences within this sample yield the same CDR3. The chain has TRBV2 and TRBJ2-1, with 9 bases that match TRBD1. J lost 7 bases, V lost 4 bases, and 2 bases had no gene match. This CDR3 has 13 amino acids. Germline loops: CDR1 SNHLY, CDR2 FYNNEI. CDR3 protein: CASSVDRGNEQFF. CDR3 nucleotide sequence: TGTGCCAGCAGTGTGGACAGGGGAAATGAGCAGTTCTTC.

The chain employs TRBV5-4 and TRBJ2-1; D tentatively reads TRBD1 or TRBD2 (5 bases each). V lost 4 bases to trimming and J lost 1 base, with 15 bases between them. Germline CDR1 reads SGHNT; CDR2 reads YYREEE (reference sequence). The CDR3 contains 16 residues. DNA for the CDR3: TGTGCCAGCAGCAGACGGGAAAGGGGATCCTACAATGAGCAGTTCTTC. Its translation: CASSRRERGSYNEQFF.

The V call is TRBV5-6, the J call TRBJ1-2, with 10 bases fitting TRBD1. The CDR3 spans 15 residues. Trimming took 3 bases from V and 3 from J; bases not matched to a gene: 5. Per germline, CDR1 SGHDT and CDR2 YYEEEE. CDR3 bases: TGTGCCAGCAGCTACCCGGGACAGGGGCACTATGGCTACACCTTC. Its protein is CASSYPGQGHYGYTF.

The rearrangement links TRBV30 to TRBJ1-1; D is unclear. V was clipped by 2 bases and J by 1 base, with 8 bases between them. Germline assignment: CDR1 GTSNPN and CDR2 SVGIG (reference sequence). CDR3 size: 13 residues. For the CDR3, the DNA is TGTGCCTGGAGTCGCAGGCCGAACACTGAAGCTTTCTTT. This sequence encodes CAWSRRPNTEAFF.

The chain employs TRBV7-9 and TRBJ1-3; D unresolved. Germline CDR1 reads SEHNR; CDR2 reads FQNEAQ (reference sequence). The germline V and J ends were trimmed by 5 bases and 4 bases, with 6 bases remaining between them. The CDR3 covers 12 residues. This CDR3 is CASSLGGNTIYF. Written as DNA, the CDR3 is TGTGCCAGCAGCCTTGGGGGAAACACCATATATTTT.

The CDR3 loop is CASSQALTDTQYF. The DNA of the CDR3 is TGCGCCAGCAGCCAAGCCTTGACAGATACGCAGTATTTT. The chain recombines TRBV4-3 with TRBJ2-3; D uncertain. V was shortened by 1 base and J by 3 bases, with 5 bases between the two germline ends. Germline CDR1 reads LGHNA; CDR2 reads YSLEER. This CDR3 contains 13 residues.

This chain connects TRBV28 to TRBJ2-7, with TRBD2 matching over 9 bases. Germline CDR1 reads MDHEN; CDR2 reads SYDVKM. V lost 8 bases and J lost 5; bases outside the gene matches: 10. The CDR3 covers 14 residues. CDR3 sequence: CASYHSGRTHEQYF. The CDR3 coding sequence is TGTGCCAGCTACCATAGCGGGAGAACCCACGAGCAGTACTTC.

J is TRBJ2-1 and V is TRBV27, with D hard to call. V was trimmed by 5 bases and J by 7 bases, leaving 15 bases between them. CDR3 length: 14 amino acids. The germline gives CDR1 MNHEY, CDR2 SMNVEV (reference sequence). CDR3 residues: CASSPLPPRNEQFF. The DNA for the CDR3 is TGTGCCAGCAGTCCCCTTCCTCCGAGGAATGAGCAGTTCTTC.

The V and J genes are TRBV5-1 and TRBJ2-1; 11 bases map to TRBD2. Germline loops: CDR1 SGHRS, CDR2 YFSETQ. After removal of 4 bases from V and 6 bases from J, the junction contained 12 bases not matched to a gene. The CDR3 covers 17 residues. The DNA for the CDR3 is TGCGCCAGCAGCCTTACTAAACTAGCGGGAGCTATCAATGAGCAGTTCTTC. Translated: CASSLTKLAGAINEQFF.

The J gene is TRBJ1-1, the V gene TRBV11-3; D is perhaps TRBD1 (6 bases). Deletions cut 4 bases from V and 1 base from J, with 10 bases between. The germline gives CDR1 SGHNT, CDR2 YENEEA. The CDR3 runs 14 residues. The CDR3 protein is CASSSGVPNTEAFF. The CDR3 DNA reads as TGTGCCAGCAGCTCAGGGGTCCCGAACACTGAAGCTTTCTTT.

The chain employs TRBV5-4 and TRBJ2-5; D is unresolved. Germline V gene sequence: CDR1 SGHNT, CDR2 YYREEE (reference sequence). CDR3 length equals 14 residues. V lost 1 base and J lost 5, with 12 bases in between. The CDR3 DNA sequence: TGTGCCAGCAGCTTGTTCCCTCCCAAGGAGACCCAGTACTTC. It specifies CASSLFPPKETQYF.

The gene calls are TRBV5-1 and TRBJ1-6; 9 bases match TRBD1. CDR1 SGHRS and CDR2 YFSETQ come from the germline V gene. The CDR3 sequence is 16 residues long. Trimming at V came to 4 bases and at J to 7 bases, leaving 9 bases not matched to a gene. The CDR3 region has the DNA TGCGCCAGCAGCGACCCTGACAGGGGGGGCAATTCACCCCTCCACTTT. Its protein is CASSDPDRGGNSPLHF.

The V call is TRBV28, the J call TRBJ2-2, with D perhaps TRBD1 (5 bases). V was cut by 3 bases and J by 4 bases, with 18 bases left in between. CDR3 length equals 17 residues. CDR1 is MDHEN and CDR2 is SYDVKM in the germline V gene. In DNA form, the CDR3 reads TGTGCCAGCAGTTTTCAGGGCCCCGTAACGGTCACCGGGGAGCTGTTTTTT. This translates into CASSFQGPVTVTGELFF.

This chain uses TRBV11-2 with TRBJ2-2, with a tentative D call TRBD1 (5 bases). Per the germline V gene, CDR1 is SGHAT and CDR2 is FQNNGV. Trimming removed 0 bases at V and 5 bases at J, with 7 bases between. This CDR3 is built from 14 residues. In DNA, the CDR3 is TGTGCCAGCAGCTTAGAAAGGGGAACCGGGGAGCTGTTTTTT. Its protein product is CASSLERGTGELFF.

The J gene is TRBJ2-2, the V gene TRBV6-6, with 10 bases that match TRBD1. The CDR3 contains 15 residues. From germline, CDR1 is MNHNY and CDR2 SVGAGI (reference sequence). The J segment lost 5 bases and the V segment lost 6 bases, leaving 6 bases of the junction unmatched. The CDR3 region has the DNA TGTGCCAGCAGCCTCGACAGGGGGCAAACCGGGGAGCTGTTTTTT. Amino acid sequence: CASSLDRGQTGELFF.

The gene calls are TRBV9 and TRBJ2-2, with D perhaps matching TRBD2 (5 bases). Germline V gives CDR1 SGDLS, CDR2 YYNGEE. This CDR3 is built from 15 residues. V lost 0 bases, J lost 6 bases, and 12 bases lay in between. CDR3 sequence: CASSVDPGIAGELFF. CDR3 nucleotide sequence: TGTGCCAGCAGCGTAGATCCGGGGATCGCCGGGGAGCTGTTTTTT. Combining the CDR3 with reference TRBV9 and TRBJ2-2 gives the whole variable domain DSGVTQTPKHLITATGQRVTLRCSPRSGDLSVYWYQQSLDQGLQFLIQYYNGEERAKGNILERFSAQQFPDLHSELNLSSLELGDSALYFCASSVDPGIAGELFFGEGSRLTVL.

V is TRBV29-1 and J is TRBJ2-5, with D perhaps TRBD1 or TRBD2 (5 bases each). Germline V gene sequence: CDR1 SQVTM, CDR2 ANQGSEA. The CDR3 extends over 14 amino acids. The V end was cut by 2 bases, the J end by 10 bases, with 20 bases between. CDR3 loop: CSVEPGRPPIIQYF. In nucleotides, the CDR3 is TGCAGCGTTGAACCGGGACGGCCCCCGATTATCCAGTACTTC. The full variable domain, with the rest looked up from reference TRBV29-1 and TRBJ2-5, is SAVISQKPSRDICQRGTSLTIQCQVDSQVTMMFWYRQQPGQSLTLIATANQGSEATYESGFVIDKFPISRPNLTFSTLTVSNMSPEDSSIYLCSVEPGRPPIIQYFGPGTRLLVL.

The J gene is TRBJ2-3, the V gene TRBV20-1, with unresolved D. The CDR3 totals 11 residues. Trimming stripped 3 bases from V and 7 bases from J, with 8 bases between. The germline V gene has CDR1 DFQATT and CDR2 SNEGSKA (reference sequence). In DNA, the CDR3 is TGCAGTGCTAGTATCTCGAATACGCAGTATTTT. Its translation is CSASISNTQYF.

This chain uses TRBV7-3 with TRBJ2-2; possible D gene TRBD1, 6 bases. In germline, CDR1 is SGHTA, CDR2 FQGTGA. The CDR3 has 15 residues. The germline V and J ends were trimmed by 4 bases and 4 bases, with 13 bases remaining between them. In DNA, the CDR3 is TGTGCCAGCAGCTCGTCAACAGGGACCACCGGGGAGCTGTTTTTT. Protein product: CASSSSTGTTGELFF.